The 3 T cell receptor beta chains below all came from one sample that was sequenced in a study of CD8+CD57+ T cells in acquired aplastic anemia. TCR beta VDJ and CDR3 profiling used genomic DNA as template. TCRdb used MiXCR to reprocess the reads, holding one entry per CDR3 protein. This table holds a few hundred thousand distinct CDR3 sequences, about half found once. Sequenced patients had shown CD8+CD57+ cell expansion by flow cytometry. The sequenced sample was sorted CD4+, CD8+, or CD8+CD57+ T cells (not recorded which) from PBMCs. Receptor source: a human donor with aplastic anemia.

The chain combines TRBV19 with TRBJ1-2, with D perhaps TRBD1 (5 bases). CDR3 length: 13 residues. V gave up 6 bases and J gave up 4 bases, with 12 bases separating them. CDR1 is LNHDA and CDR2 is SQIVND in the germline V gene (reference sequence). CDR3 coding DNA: TGTGCCAGTAGCATCTTGGGGGGCTATGGCTACACCTTC. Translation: CASSILGGYGYTF.

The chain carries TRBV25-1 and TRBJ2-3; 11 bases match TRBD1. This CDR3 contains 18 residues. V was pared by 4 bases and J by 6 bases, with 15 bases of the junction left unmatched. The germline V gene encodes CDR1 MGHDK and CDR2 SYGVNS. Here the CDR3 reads CASSATIGQGAPGDTQYF. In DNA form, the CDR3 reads TGTGCCAGCAGTGCTACCATCGGACAGGGGGCGCCGGGGGATACGCAGTATTTT.

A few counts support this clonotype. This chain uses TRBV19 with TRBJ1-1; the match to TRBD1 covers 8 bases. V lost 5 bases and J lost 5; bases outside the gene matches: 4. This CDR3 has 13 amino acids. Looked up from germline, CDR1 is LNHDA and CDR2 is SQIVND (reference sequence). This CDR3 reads CASSYRGGTEAFF. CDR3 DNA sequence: TGTGCCAGTAGTTACAGGGGGGGAACTGAAGCTTTCTTT. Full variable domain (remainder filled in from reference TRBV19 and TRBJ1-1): DGGITQSPKYLFRKEGQNVTLSCEQNLNHDAMYWYRQDPGQGLRLIYYSQIVNDFQKGDIAEGYSVSREKKESFPLTVTSAQKNPTAFYLCASSYRGGTEAFFGQGTRLTVV.